This T cell receptor (beta chain) was observed in a study of T cell clonotyping in hematopoietic cell transplantation. For the study at large: Pretransplant recipient samples were taken after cytoreduction.

As concerns this clone: What it binds is unknown.

Described time point: recipient sample about 28 days before transplant, after cytoreduction. Recipients were bled about 28 days pretransplant and at posttransplant days 30, 100, 180. TCRdb keeps only in-frame clones here, not all; method: immunoSEQ multiplex PCR. The repertoire holds 25,000 to 30,000 clones, with around 82% as singletons. The CDR3 spans 15 residues. Study-level points and caveats: Few recipient clonotypes overlapped donors; over 95% were de novo at given depth.

The gene calls are TRBV21-1 and TRBJ1-5. TRBV21-1 is listed as a pseudogene. The sample here was peripheral blood mononuclear cells, taken before stem cell transplant. The clonotype originates from a man in his forties with acute myeloid leukemia. Some clones in this sample may be carry-over from other donors' samples. CDR3 protein: CASSKRRRGNQPQHF. The DNA for the CDR3 is TGTGCCAGCAGCAAGCGACGGAGGGGCAATCAGCCCCAGCATTTT.